This is a list of T cell receptor beta chains from one sample in a study of T cell repertoires in cytomegalovirus infection. MiXCR was run by TCRdb on the reads, yielding one entry per CDR3 protein. The table lists around 740,000 distinct CDR3 sequences, roughly 36% of them singletons. The material sequenced was PBMCs. The receptor source for this set is a human donor in good health (CMV status not recorded). Some clones in this sample may be carry-over from other donors' samples. Both conserved end residues are part of each CDR3. The order of the fields is D gene, clone size, V gene, J gene, CDR3 protein, CDR3 DNA. The D gene is left open where the match is weak. Part of the rows lack a size; the others show once, few, many or a class for expanded clones.

D gene: TRBD1; clone size: .; V gene: TRBV5-1; J gene: TRBJ2-3; CDR3 protein: CASSFWTGGTDTQYF; CDR3 DNA: TGCGCCAGCAGCTTTTGGACAGGGGGTACAGATACGCAGTATTTT
D gene: TRBD1; clone size: few; V gene: TRBV12-3/TRBV12-4; J gene: TRBJ1-5; CDR3 protein: CASSPGPTGGHSNQPQHF; CDR3 DNA: TGTGCCAGCAGCCCTGGACCGACAGGGGGCCATAGCAATCAGCCCCAGCATTTT
D gene: .; clone size: .; V gene: TRBV7-3; J gene: TRBJ1-6; CDR3 protein: CASSSGGSGSPLHF; CDR3 DNA: TGTGCCAGCAGCTCTGGGGGAAGCGGGTCACCCCTCCACTTT
D gene: .; clone size: once; V gene: TRBV28; J gene: TRBJ1-4; CDR3 protein: CASRIGAARKLFF; CDR3 DNA: TGTGCCAGCAGAATAGGGGCGGCGAGAAAACTGTTTTTT
D gene: .; clone size: .; V gene: TRBV20-1; J gene: TRBJ1-5; CDR3 protein: CSAKTLHFSNQPQHF; CDR3 DNA: TGCAGTGCCAAAACACTTCACTTTAGCAATCAGCCCCAGCATTTT
D gene: TRBD2; clone size: once; V gene: TRBV28; J gene: TRBJ2-7; CDR3 protein: CASSLGSGRAAEQYF; CDR3 DNA: TGTGCCAGCAGTTTGGGTAGCGGGAGGGCGGCCGAGCAGTACTTC
D gene: .; clone size: few; V gene: TRBV11-1; J gene: TRBJ2-7; CDR3 protein: CASSFISSYEQYF; CDR3 DNA: TGTGCCAGCAGCTTCATTAGCTCCTACGAGCAGTACTTC
D gene: TRBD1; clone size: .; V gene: TRBV24-1; J gene: TRBJ2-1; CDR3 protein: CATSDSLDRGLRYNEQFF; CDR3 DNA: TGTGCCACCAGTGATTCTCTAGACAGGGGGCTCCGCTACAATGAGCAGTTCTTC
D gene: .; clone size: many; V gene: TRBV4-1; J gene: TRBJ1-1; CDR3 protein: CASRGPLMNTEAFF; CDR3 DNA: TGCGCCAGCAGGGGCCCCCTCATGAACACTGAAGCTTTCTTT
D gene: .; clone size: .; V gene: TRBV12-3/TRBV12-4; J gene: TRBJ2-7; CDR3 protein: CAVRVRNEQYF; CDR3 DNA: TGTGCAGTCAGGGTTCGGAACGAGCAGTACTTC